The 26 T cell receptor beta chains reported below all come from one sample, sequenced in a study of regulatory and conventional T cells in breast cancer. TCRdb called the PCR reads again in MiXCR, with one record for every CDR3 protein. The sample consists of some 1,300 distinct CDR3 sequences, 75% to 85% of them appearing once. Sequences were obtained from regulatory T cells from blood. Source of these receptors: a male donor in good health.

The CDR3 loop is CASREGTGRSYGYTF. The CDR3 DNA follows: TGTGCCAGCAGAGAGGGGACAGGGAGAAGCTATGGCTACACCTTC. The V gene is TRBV28, the J gene TRBJ1-2; TRBD1 agrees at 9 bases. Germline V gene data show CDR1 as MDHEN and CDR2 as SYDVKM. The CDR3 contains 15 residues. The V gene end was trimmed by 6 bases and the J gene end by 4 bases; junction bases not matched to a gene: 9.

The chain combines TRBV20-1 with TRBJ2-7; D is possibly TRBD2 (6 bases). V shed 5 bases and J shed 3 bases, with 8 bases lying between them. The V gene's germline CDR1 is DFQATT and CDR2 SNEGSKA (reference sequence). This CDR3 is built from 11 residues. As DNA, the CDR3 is TGCAGTGCTTGGCGGGGCTACGAGCAGTACTTC. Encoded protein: CSAWRGYEQYF.

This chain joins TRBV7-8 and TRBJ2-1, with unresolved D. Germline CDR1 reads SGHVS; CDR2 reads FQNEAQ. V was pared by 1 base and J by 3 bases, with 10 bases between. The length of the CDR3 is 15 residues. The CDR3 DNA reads TGTGCCAGCAGCTTAGGCTCAGCCTACTACAATGAGCAGTTCTTC. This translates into CASSLGSAYYNEQFF.

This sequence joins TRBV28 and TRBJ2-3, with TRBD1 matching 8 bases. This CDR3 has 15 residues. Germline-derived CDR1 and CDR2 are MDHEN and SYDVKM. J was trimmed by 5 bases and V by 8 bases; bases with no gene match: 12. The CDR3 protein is CASGDSGQGRDTQYF. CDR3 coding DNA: TGTGCCAGCGGGGATTCTGGACAGGGAAGAGATACGCAGTATTTT. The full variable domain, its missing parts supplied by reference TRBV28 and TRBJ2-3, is DVKVTQSSRYLVKRTGEKVFLECVQDMDHENMFWYRQDPGLGLRLIYFSYDVKMKEKGDIPEGYSVSREKKERFSLILESASTNQTSMYLCASGDSGQGRDTQYFGPGTRLTVL.

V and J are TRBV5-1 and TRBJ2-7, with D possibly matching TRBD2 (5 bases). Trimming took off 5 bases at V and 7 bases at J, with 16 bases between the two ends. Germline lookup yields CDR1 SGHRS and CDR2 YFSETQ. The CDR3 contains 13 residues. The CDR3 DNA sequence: TGCGCCAGCAGAATATCCCTTGGGAGAGAGCAGTACTTC. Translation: CASRISLGREQYF.

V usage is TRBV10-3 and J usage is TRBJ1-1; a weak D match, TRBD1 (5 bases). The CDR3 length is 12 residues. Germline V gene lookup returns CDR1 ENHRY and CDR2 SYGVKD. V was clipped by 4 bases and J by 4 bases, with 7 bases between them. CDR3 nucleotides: TGTGCCATCAGTGGCGGGGGCACTGAAGCTTTCTTT. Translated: CAISGGGTEAFF.

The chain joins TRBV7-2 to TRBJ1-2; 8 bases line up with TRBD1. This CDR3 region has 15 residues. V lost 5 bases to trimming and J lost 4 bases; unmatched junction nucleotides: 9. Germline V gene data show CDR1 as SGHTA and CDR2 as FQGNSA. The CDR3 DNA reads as TGTGCCAGCAGCCCTCGGACAGGGAGACCCTATGGCTACACCTTC. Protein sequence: CASSPRTGRPYGYTF.

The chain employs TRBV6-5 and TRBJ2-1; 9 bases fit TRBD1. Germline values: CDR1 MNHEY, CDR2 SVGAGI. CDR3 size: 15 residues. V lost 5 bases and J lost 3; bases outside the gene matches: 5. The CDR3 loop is CASSPQGAIYNEQFF. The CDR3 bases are TGTGCCAGCAGTCCACAGGGGGCTATCTACAATGAGCAGTTCTTC.

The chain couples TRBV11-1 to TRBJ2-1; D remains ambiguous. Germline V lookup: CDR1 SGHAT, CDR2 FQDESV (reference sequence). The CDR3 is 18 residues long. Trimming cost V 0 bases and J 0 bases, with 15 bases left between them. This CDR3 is CASSLALGQASSYNEQFF. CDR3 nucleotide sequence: TGTGCCAGCAGCTTAGCGCTAGGGCAGGCTTCCTCCTACAATGAGCAGTTCTTC.

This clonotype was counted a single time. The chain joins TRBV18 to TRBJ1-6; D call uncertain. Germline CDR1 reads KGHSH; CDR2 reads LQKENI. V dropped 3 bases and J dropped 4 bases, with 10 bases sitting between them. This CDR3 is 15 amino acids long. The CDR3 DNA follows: TGTGCCAGCTCACCTGATGCAGGTTATAATTCACCCCTCCACTTT. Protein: CASSPDAGYNSPLHF. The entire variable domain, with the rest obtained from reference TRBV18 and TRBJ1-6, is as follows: NAGVMQNPRHLVRRRGQEARLRCSPMKGHSHVYWYRQLPEEGLKFMVYLQKENIIDESGMPKERFSAEFPKEGPSILRIQQVVRGDSAAYFCASSPDAGYNSPLHFGNGTRLTVT.

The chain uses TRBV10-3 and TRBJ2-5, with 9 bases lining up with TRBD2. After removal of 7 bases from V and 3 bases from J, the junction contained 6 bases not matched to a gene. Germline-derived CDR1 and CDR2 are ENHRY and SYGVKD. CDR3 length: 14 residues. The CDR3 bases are TGTGCCATCAAGGCTAGCGGGGAGAAAGAGACCCAGTACTTC. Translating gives CAIKASGEKETQYF.

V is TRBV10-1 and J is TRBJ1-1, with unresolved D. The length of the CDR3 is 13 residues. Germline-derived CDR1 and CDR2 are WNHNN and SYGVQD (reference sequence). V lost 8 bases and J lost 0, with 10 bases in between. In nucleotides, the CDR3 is TGCGCCAGCCGGGCCAGACTGAACACTGAAGCTTTCTTT. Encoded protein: CASRARLNTEAFF.

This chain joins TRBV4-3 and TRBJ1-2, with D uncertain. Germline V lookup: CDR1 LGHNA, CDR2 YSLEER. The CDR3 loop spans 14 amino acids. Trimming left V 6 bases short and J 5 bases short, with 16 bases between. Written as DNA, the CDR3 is TGCGCCAGCAGTCCCCCTGGAAGGTCTTATGGCTACACCTTC. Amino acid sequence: CASSPPGRSYGYTF.

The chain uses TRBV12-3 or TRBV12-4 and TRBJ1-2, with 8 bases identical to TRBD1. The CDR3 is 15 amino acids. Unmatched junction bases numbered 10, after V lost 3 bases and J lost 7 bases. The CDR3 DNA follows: TGTGCCAGCAGTTTCTCGCCGCAGGGGGCTGGTGGCTACACCTTC. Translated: CASSFSPQGAGGYTF.

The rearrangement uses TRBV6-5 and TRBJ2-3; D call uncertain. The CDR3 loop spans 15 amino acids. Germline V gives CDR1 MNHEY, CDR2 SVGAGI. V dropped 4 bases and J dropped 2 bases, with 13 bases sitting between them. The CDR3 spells CASSSDGSYTDTQYF. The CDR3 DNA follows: TGTGCCAGCAGTTCGGACGGCTCGTACACAGATACGCAGTATTTT.

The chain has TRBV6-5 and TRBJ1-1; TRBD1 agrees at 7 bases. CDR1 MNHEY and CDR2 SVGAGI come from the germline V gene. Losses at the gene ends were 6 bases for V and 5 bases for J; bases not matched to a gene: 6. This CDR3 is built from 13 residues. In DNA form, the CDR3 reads TGTGCCAGCAGGAAACAGGGGCTGACTGAAGCTTTCTTT. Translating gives CASRKQGLTEAFF.

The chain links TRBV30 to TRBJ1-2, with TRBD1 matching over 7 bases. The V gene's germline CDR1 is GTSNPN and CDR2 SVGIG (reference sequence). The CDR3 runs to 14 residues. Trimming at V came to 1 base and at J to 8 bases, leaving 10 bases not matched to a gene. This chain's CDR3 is CAWSEFGTVRGYTF. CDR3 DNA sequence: TGTGCCTGGAGTGAATTCGGGACAGTGCGAGGCTACACCTTC.

The DNA for the CDR3 is TGCAGCGTTGAAGAGACAGGCAACACTGAAGCTTTCTTT. Translation gives CSVEETGNTEAFF. The chain combines TRBV29-1 with TRBJ1-1, with a weak D call TRBD1 (6 bases). The CDR3 is 13 residues long. The germline CDR1 and CDR2 sequences are SQVTM and ANQGSEA. The V and J ends lost 0 bases and 2 bases respectively, with 7 bases between them. Full variable domain (missing parts from reference TRBV29-1 and TRBJ1-1): SAVISQKPSRDICQRGTSLTIQCQVDSQVTMMFWYRQQPGQSLTLIATANQGSEATYESGFVIDKFPISRPNLTFSTLTVSNMSPEDSSIYLCSVEETGNTEAFFGQGTRLTVV.

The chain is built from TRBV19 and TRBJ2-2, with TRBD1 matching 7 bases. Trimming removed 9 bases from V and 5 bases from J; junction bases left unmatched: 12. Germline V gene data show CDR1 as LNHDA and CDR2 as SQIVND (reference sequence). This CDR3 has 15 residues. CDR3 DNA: TGTGCCAGCCGAAACAGGGGCCTCGGGACCGGGGAGCTGTTTTTT. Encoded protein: CASRNRGLGTGELFF.

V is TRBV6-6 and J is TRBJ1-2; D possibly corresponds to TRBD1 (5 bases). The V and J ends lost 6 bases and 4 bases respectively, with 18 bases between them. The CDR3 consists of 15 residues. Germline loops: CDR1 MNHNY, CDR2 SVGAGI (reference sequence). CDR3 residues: CASSLLSTAFYGYTF. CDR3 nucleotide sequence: TGTGCCAGCAGCCTACTATCGACAGCCTTCTATGGCTACACCTTC.

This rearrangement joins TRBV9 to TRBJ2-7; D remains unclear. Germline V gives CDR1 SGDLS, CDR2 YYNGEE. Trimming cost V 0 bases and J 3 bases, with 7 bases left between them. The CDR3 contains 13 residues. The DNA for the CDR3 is TGTGCCAGCAGCGTAGAGCCCAGCTACGAGCAGTACTTC. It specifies CASSVEPSYEQYF. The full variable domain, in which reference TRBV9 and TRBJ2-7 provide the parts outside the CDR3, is DSGVTQTPKHLITATGQRVTLRCSPRSGDLSVYWYQQSLDQGLQFLIQYYNGEERAKGNILERFSAQQFPDLHSELNLSSLELGDSALYFCASSVEPSYEQYFGPGTRLTVT.

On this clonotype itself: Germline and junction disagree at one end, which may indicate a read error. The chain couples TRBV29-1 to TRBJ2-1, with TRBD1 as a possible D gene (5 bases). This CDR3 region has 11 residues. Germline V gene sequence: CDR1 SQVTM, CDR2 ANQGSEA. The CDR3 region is CSVERVGDRLF. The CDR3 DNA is TGCAGCGTTGAACGGGTAGGGGATCGGCTCTTC.

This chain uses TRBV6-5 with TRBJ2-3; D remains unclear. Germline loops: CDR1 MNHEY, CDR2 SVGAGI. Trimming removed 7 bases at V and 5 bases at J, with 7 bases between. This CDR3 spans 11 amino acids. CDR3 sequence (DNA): TGTGCCAGCAACCACAGAGATACGCAGTATTTT. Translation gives CASNHRDTQYF.

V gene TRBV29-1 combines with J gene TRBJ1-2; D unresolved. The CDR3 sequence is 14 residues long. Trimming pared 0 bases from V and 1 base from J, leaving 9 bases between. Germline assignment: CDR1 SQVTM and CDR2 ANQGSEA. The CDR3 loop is CSVEDSSNNYGYTF. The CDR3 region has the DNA TGCAGCGTTGAAGATAGCAGTAATAACTATGGCTACACCTTC.

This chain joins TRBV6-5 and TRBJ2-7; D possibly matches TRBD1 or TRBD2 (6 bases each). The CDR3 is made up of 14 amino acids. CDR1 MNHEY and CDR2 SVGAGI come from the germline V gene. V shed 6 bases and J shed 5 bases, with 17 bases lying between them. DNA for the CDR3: TGTGCCAGCAGGGCACCGGGGGCGGGCAACGAGCAGTACTTC. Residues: CASRAPGAGNEQYF.

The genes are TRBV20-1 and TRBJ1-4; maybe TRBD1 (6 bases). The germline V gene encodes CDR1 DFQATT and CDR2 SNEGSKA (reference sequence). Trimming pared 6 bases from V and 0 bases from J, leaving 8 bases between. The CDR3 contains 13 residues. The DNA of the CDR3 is TGCAGTGCCGAGGGGGCAACTAATGAAAAACTGTTTTTT. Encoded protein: CSAEGATNEKLFF.